This T cell receptor (beta chain) was sequenced for a study of shared clonotypes between healthy human individuals. Study-wide context: Used for every donor were three CD4 naive, three CD4 memory, two CD8 naive and one CD8 memory plate. Points from the study as a whole: With few donors, the genetic and exposure-history diversity represented was limited. Among donors, clonotype sharing was expected to be affected by sequencing depth.

Researchers divided each subset's genomic DNA evenly across several immunoSEQ plates. Clones were sequenced by immunoSEQ multiplex PCR, and TCRdb holds only the in-frame ones, with some missing. Here the sample spans over a million clones, approximately 70% being singletons. As regards this clone: Its antigen is unknown.

The receptor was isolated from a man between 18 and 29 years old in good health. Sequenced input: memory CD4+ T cells sorted from blood. Subset noted: CD45RA-negative fraction.

In DNA form, the CDR3 reads TGTGCCAGCAGTCCAGGGGACGTGCTAAACTATGGCTACACCTTC. The encoded protein is CASSPGDVLNYGYTF. V and J are TRBV6-5 and TRBJ1-2; D might be TRBD1 (6 bases). The V gene's germline CDR1 is MNHEY and CDR2 SVGAGI. The germline V and J ends were trimmed by 5 bases and 2 bases, with 15 bases remaining between them. The CDR3 is 15 residues long.